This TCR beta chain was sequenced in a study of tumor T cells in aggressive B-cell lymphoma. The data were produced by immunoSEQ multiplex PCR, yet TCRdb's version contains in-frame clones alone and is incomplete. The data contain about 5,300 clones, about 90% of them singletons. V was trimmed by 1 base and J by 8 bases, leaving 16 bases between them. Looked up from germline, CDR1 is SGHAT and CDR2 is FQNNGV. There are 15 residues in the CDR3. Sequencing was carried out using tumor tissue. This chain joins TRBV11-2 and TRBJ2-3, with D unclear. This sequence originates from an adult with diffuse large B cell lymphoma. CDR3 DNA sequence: TGTGCCAGCAGCTTAGGCCAGGTCGACCCCCTTACGCAGTATTTT. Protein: CASSLGQVDPLTQYF.